A single sample gave rise to the 21 T cell receptor beta chains below, sequenced in a study of T cells after yellow fever vaccination. In TCRdb, the 5' RACE reads were re-called with MiXCR into one record per CDR3 protein. The data contain 310,000 or so distinct CDR3 sequences, roughly 6.8% of them singletons. Sequencing was performed on PBMCs, taken roughly 46 days after the first yellow fever vaccination. The receptors stem from a young man who received the YFV17D yellow fever vaccine.

The CDR3 nucleotides are TGTGCCAGTAGTATAGACGGTAGCGTCTACACAGATACGCAGTATTTT. It translates to CASSIDGSVYTDTQYF. V usage is TRBV19 and J usage is TRBJ2-3, with D maybe TRBD2 (5 bases). V shed 0 bases and J shed 2 bases, with 12 bases lying between them. This CDR3 has 16 amino acids. Per the germline V gene, CDR1 is LNHDA and CDR2 is SQIVND (reference sequence).

The chain has TRBV7-2 and TRBJ2-3; D call uncertain. The V gene's germline CDR1 is SGHTA and CDR2 FQGNSA. V was clipped by 5 bases and J by 9 bases, with 12 bases between them. The length of the CDR3 is 12 residues. CDR3 amino acids: CASSEPEGTQYF. CDR3 bases: TGTGCCAGCAGCGAACCTGAAGGGACGCAGTATTTT.

This clonotype was found many times. V is TRBV7-2 and J is TRBJ2-5, with D perhaps being TRBD1 or TRBD2 (7 bases each). The V gene lost 0 bases and the J gene lost 5 bases, with 13 bases spanning the gap. The germline V gene encodes CDR1 SGHTA and CDR2 FQGNSA. The CDR3 contains 15 residues. CDR3 nucleotides: TGTGCCAGCAGCTTAGCCCGACAGGGAGGGGAGACCCAGTACTTC. Translated, it gives CASSLARQGGETQYF.

This clonotype was counted between two and nine times. The V and J genes are TRBV2 and TRBJ1-6, with TRBD1 as a possible D gene (6 bases). V was trimmed by 9 bases and J by 0 bases, leaving 12 bases between them. This CDR3 is built from 15 residues. Germline CDR1 is SNHLY and CDR2 is FYNNEI. The CDR3 DNA is TGTGCCAGGCAGGGGACGGGCTCCTATAATTCACCCCTCCACTTT. Translated: CARQGTGSYNSPLHF.

The chain couples TRBV20-1 to TRBJ2-1, with 8 bases matching TRBD2. The CDR3 totals 17 residues. The germline V gene has CDR1 DFQATT and CDR2 SNEGSKA (reference sequence). V lost 2 bases, J lost 8 bases, and 17 bases stayed unmatched. For the CDR3, the DNA is TGCAGTGCTAGAATGGGACGGACGGGGGGGCCTCGGGATGAGCAGTTCTTC. It encodes CSARMGRTGGPRDEQFF.

The V and J genes are TRBV11-2 and TRBJ2-2; 12 nucleotides line up with TRBD2. Germline V gene lookup returns CDR1 SGHAT and CDR2 FQNNGV. This CDR3 is built from 17 residues. V shed 4 bases and J 7 bases; nucleotides not matched to a gene: 10. Here the CDR3 reads CASSSTSGGPYGGELFF. CDR3 sequence (DNA): TGTGCCAGCAGCTCAACTAGCGGGGGGCCCTATGGCGGGGAGCTGTTTTTT.

Comments on this clonotype: A much more abundant neighbour one base away suggests this may be a read error. The chain is built from TRBV12-3 or TRBV12-4 and TRBJ2-7; D gene ambiguous. This CDR3 comprises 13 residues. Trimming took off 5 bases at V and 3 bases at J, with 11 bases between the two ends. The CDR3 spells CASSPPDVYEQYF. CDR3 bases: TGTGCCAGCAGTCCACCGGACGTCTACGAGCAGTACTTC.

This chain joins TRBV20-1 and TRBJ2-1; a weak D match, TRBD1 (5 bases). CDR3 length: 13 amino acids. Looked up from germline, CDR1 is DFQATT and CDR2 is SNEGSKA (reference sequence). V lost 3 bases to trimming and J lost 7 bases, with 13 bases between them. In DNA, the CDR3 is TGCAGTGCTAGGTCATGGGCAGGGAATGAGCAGTTCTTC. It specifies CSARSWAGNEQFF.

This clonotype occurred a few times. This CDR3 reads CASSPLGLAGSNEQFF. Here the CDR3 DNA reads TGTGCCAGCAGCCCCCTCGGACTAGCGGGGAGCAATGAGCAGTTCTTC. The V gene is TRBV7-2, the J gene TRBJ2-1; 12 bases line up with TRBD2. Trimming at V came to 5 bases and at J to 6 bases, leaving 8 bases not matched to a gene. CDR1 and CDR2 (germline): SGHTA, FQGNSA. There are 16 residues in the CDR3.

This clonotype was seen a handful of times. This rearrangement joins TRBV20-1 to TRBJ2-3; TRBD1 aligns across 7 bases. Germline CDR1 reads DFQATT; CDR2 reads SNEGSKA (reference sequence). The CDR3 has 13 amino acids. V shed 5 bases and J 3 bases; nucleotides not matched to a gene: 5. The CDR3 region has the DNA TGCAGTGCTCCGACAGGGATTACAGATACGCAGTATTTT. As protein: CSAPTGITDTQYF.

This clonotype was counted between two and nine times. DNA for the CDR3: TGTGCCAGCTCAACGGACAGTTATAATTCACCCCTCCACTTT. This translates into CASSTDSYNSPLHF. V and J are TRBV18 and TRBJ1-6; D is possibly TRBD1 (6 bases). Germline V CDR1 and CDR2: KGHSH, LQKENI. V was pared by 5 bases and J by 4 bases, with 9 bases between. The CDR3 is 14 residues long.

This chain connects TRBV20-1 to TRBJ2-4; D remains unclear. This CDR3 region has 13 residues. CDR1 DFQATT and CDR2 SNEGSKA come from the germline V gene (reference sequence). The germline V and J ends were trimmed by 4 bases and 5 bases, with 12 bases remaining between them. Here the CDR3 reads CSANPAPENIQYF. In DNA, the CDR3 is TGCAGTGCTAACCCAGCCCCCGAAAACATTCAGTACTTC.

The chain combines TRBV10-3 with TRBJ1-6; D is undetermined. Germline-derived CDR1 and CDR2 are ENHRY and SYGVKD. The ends were cut back, 4 bases at V and 7 bases at J, with 8 bases in the middle. CDR3 length equals 13 residues. The CDR3 bases are TGTGCCATCAGTGGAAACGGGAATTCACCCCTCCACTTT. Translated: CAISGNGNSPLHF.

The table lists this clonotype with a few counts. The J gene is TRBJ2-3, the V gene TRBV27; 9 bases are shared with TRBD2. Germline values: CDR1 MNHEY, CDR2 SMNVEV (reference sequence). V was pared by 5 bases and J by 4 bases, with 16 bases of the junction left unmatched. The CDR3 sequence is 18 residues long. The CDR3 protein is CASSPGLVGGGAADTQYF. The CDR3 DNA sequence: TGTGCCAGCAGTCCTGGACTAGTAGGCGGGGGGGCCGCAGATACGCAGTATTTT.

The chain is built from TRBV4-3 and TRBJ2-1; TRBD2 is a possible D gene (6 bases). The germline V gene has CDR1 LGHNA and CDR2 YSLEER. V lost 3 bases and J lost 6, with 21 bases in between. The CDR3 covers 17 residues. The CDR3 here is CASSHRVAAGMGNEQFF. CDR3 DNA: TGCGCCAGCAGCCACAGGGTAGCGGCGGGGATGGGCAATGAGCAGTTCTTC.

This clonotype showed up just a few times. This sequence joins TRBV11-2 and TRBJ1-2, with 8 bases lining up with TRBD1. This CDR3 is built from 16 residues. The ends lost 4 bases at V and 2 bases at J; junction bases unmatched: 9. Germline V gene data show CDR1 as SGHAT and CDR2 as FQNNGV. The chain's CDR3 is CASSSLKRTGNYGYTF. Here the CDR3 DNA reads TGTGCCAGCAGCTCACTCAAGAGGACAGGGAACTATGGCTACACCTTC.

The V gene is TRBV20-1, the J gene TRBJ2-5; the D is unclear. Between the trimmed V and J ends, which lost 0 bases and 4 bases, there was a span of 12 bases. Germline CDR1 is DFQATT and CDR2 is SNEGSKA (reference sequence). The CDR3 covers 14 residues. CDR3 residues: CSARDPRDGETQYF. The DNA for the CDR3 is TGCAGTGCTAGAGACCCTCGTGACGGAGAGACCCAGTACTTC.

The chain combines TRBV4-3 with TRBJ2-3; D is uncertain. Germline V lookup: CDR1 LGHNA, CDR2 YSLEER. This CDR3 contains 13 residues. V was pared by 4 bases and J by 2 bases, with 7 bases between. The CDR3 DNA follows: TGCGCCAGCAGCCGTAGTCACACAGATACGCAGTATTTT. Its protein product is CASSRSHTDTQYF.

This clonotype was detected a few times. This sequence joins TRBV13 and TRBJ2-3; a possible D gene is TRBD1 (6 bases). The CDR3 contains 16 residues. Germline values: CDR1 PRHDT, CDR2 FYEKMQ (reference sequence). The V end lost 0 bases, the J end lost 4 bases, and 14 bases lay between the germline ends. The CDR3 region has the DNA TGTGCCAGCAGCTTAGGGAGACGGGACAACTCAGATACGCAGTATTTT. This translates into CASSLGRRDNSDTQYF.

This clonotype was recorded a few times. The V and J genes are TRBV18 and TRBJ2-3; no clear D gene. The CDR3 spans 15 residues. CDR1 is KGHSH, CDR2 LQKENI, per germline. V lost 5 bases to trimming and J lost 1 base, with 13 bases between them. The CDR3 reads CASSSLGLRTDTQYF. The CDR3 DNA reads as TGTGCCAGCTCAAGTCTAGGATTACGCACAGATACGCAGTATTTT.

This clonotype was counted only a few times. The rearrangement uses TRBV9 and TRBJ2-7, with D perhaps assigned TRBD1 or TRBD2 (6 bases each). Trimming left V 0 bases short and J 6 bases short, with 13 bases between. The germline gives CDR1 SGDLS, CDR2 YYNGEE. The CDR3 length is 14 residues. The CDR3 sequence: CASSVGAGGSEQYF. In DNA, the CDR3 is TGTGCCAGCAGCGTAGGGGCCGGGGGCAGCGAGCAGTACTTC.